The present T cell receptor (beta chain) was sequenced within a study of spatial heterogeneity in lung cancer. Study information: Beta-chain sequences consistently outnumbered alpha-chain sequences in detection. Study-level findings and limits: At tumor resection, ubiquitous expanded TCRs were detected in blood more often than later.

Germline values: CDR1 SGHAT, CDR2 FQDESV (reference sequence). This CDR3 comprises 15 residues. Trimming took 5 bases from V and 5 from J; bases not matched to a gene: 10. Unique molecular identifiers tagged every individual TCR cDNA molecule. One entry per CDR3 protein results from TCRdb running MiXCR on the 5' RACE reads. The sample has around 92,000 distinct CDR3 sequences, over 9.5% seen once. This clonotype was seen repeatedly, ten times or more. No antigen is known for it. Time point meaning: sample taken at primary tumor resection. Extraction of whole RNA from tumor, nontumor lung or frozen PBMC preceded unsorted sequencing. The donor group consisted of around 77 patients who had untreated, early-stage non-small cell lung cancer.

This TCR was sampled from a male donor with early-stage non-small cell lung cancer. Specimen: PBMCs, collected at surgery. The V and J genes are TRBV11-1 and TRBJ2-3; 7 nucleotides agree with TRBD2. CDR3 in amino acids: CASSASGRAGDTQYF. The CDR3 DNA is TGTGCCAGCAGCGCTTCGGGGAGGGCCGGAGATACGCAGTATTTT.